The 5 T cell receptor beta chains given below trace back to one sample, sequenced in a study of blood T cell repertoires in COVID-19. Method: immunoSEQ multiplex PCR; TCRdb's copy keeps in-frame clones and lacks some. The sample records about 44,000 clones, more than 65% being singletons. Sequenced sample: peripheral blood. The receptors were gathered from a man older than 75 with acute or convalescent COVID-19.

The chain recombines TRBV19 with TRBJ2-3, with D perhaps matching TRBD2 (6 bases). Germline V gene sequence: CDR1 LNHDA, CDR2 SQIVND (reference sequence). Trimming pared 7 bases from V and 6 bases from J, leaving 11 bases between. The CDR3 covers 12 residues. The CDR3 spells CASIGGADTQYF. The CDR3 nucleotides read TGTGCCAGTATCGGAGGGGCCGATACGCAGTATTTT.

The gene calls are TRBV10-3 and TRBJ2-1; 10 bases are a match to TRBD2. CDR1 and CDR2 (germline): ENHRY, SYGVKD. This CDR3 spans 14 amino acids. The trim removed 6 bases at V and 9 bases at J, leaving 8 bases unmatched. The CDR3 nucleotides are TGTGCCATCAGGGGGACTAGCGCTGGGGGTGAGCAGTTCTTC. Translation: CAIRGTSAGGEQFF.

The chain couples TRBV2 to TRBJ1-5; D is perhaps TRBD1 (6 bases). The V and J ends lost 5 bases and 0 bases respectively, with 11 bases between them. Germline V CDR1 and CDR2: SNHLY, FYNNEI. This CDR3 comprises 15 residues. CDR3 amino acids: CASSFDRNSNQPQHF. As DNA, the CDR3 is TGTGCCAGCAGTTTTGACAGGAATAGCAATCAGCCCCAGCATTTT.

The V and J genes are TRBV14 and TRBJ2-3; 9 positions match TRBD2. CDR1 is SGHDN and CDR2 is FVKESK in the germline V gene. V lost 5 bases, J lost 3 bases, and 6 bases stayed unmatched. The CDR3 has 15 residues. The CDR3 DNA reads as TGTGCCAGCAGCAGGCGGGAGGGCCATACAGATACGCAGTATTTT. This encodes CASSRREGHTDTQYF.

The sample holds a few counts of this clone. A read error may produce the germline difference seen at one junction end. CDR3 sequence: CASSSLTPRSSEPYF. DNA of the CDR3: TGTGCCAGCAGCTCGTTAACTCCTCGCTCCTCCGAGCCGTACTTC. The rearrangement links TRBV11-2 to TRBJ2-7; D gene unclear. The CDR3 is 15 residues long. Germline CDR1 and CDR2: SGHAT and FQNNGV.